This is a list of T cell receptor beta chains from one sample in a study of blood T cells in healthy people across ages. TCRdb called the 5' RACE reads again in MiXCR, with one record for every CDR3 protein. The sample includes 600,000 or so distinct CDR3 sequences, about 30% of them seen just once. The specimen was blood. The receptors shown here come from a woman over 75 in good health. CDR3s include the opening cysteine and the closing phenylalanine or tryptophan. The D gene is left open where the match is weak. Rows give clone size only sometimes, using once, few, many, or a class for an expanded clone.

clone size: few; J gene: TRBJ2-7; D gene: NA; V gene: TRBV6-1; CDR3 protein: CASSENWAVNSYEQYF; CDR3 DNA: TGTGCCAGCAGTGAAAACTGGGCAGTCAACTCCTACGAGCAGTACTTC
clone size: many; J gene: TRBJ2-1; D gene: NA; V gene: TRBV24-1; CDR3 protein: CATSDLVRDSNQGNEQFF; CDR3 DNA: TGTGCCACCAGTGATTTGGTTCGTGACTCCAACCAAGGTAATGAGCAGTTCTTC
clone size: many; J gene: TRBJ2-1; D gene: NA; V gene: TRBV9; CDR3 protein: CASSVGRRSSNEQFF; CDR3 DNA: TGTGCCAGCAGCGTAGGGAGGAGGTCTTCCAATGAGCAGTTCTTC
clone size: NA; J gene: TRBJ1-5; D gene: TRBD1; V gene: TRBV7-8; CDR3 protein: CASSLVRGDSNQPQHF; CDR3 DNA: TGTGCCAGCAGCTTAGTCAGGGGGGACAGCAATCAGCCCCAGCATTTT
clone size: NA; J gene: TRBJ2-5; D gene: TRBD1; V gene: TRBV4-1; CDR3 protein: CASSRDRSDNEQYF; CDR3 DNA: TGCGCCAGCAGCCGGGACAGGTCCGACAATGAGCAGTACTTC
clone size: many; J gene: TRBJ2-6; D gene: NA; V gene: TRBV21-1; CDR3 protein: CASSKTPGPPISSGANVLTF; CDR3 DNA: TGTGCCAGCAGCAAAACCCCGGGACCCCCCATTTCCTCTGGGGCCAACGTCCTGACTTTC
clone size: NA; J gene: TRBJ2-5; D gene: NA; V gene: TRBV20-1; CDR3 protein: CSARERTRGSWQYF; CDR3 DNA: TGCAGTGCTAGAGAACGGACAAGGGGCTCATGGCAGTACTTC
clone size: NA; J gene: TRBJ1-4; D gene: TRBD1; V gene: TRBV4-1; CDR3 protein: CASSQGSRGRGIKLFF; CDR3 DNA: TGCGCCAGCAGCCAAGGGTCCAGGGGGCGAGGGATAAAACTGTTTTTT
clone size: many; J gene: TRBJ2-1; D gene: NA; V gene: TRBV5-1; CDR3 protein: CASITLGVRNEQFF; CDR3 DNA: TGCGCCAGCATCACACTAGGGGTTCGCAATGAGCAGTTCTTC
clone size: many; J gene: TRBJ2-7; D gene: NA; V gene: TRBV5-1; CDR3 protein: CASSLVSDSSYEQYF; CDR3 DNA: TGCGCCAGCAGCTTGGTTTCGGACAGCTCCTACGAGCAGTACTTC
clone size: many; J gene: TRBJ2-1; D gene: NA; V gene: TRBV11-2; CDR3 protein: CASSLRTTSSYNEQFF; CDR3 DNA: TGTGCCAGCAGCCTCCGGACCACTAGCTCCTACAATGAGCAGTTCTTC
clone size: NA; J gene: TRBJ2-2; D gene: NA; V gene: TRBV6-5; CDR3 protein: CASSLGLTNTGERFF; CDR3 DNA: TGTGCCAGCAGTTTGGGACTGACGAACACCGGGGAGCGGTTTTTT
clone size: once; J gene: TRBJ2-7; D gene: TRBD1; V gene: TRBV29-1; CDR3 protein: CSAAPPGTGGYEQYF; CDR3 DNA: TGCAGCGCCGCCCCCCCCGGGACAGGGGGCTACGAGCAGTACTTC
clone size: few; J gene: TRBJ1-6; D gene: NA; V gene: TRBV13; CDR3 protein: CASSFSTYGSPLHF; CDR3 DNA: TGTGCCAGCAGCTTTTCCACGTATGGGTCACCCCTCCACTTT
clone size: few; J gene: TRBJ2-5; D gene: TRBD2; V gene: TRBV7-2; CDR3 protein: CASSTGLAGAPVTQYF; CDR3 DNA: TGTGCCAGCAGCACCGGACTAGCGGGGGCGCCGGTGACCCAGTACTTC
clone size: many; J gene: TRBJ2-1; D gene: TRBD2; V gene: TRBV9; CDR3 protein: CASSVELAATSYNEQFF; CDR3 DNA: TGTGCCAGCAGCGTAGAACTAGCGGCAACCTCCTACAATGAGCAGTTCTTC
clone size: few; J gene: TRBJ2-7; D gene: NA; V gene: TRBV5-1; CDR3 protein: CASSFKGWGLEQYF; CDR3 DNA: TGCGCCAGCAGCTTTAAGGGATGGGGACTGGAGCAGTACTTC
clone size: few; J gene: TRBJ1-5; D gene: NA; V gene: TRBV6-1; CDR3 protein: CASSEMGGYSNQPQHF; CDR3 DNA: TGTGCCAGCAGTGAAATGGGGGGGTACAGCAATCAGCCCCAGCATTTT
clone size: few; J gene: TRBJ2-3; D gene: TRBD1; V gene: TRBV29-1; CDR3 protein: CSVDRGARYF; CDR3 DNA: TGCAGCGTGGACAGGGGGGCGAGGTATTTT
clone size: NA; J gene: TRBJ2-1; D gene: NA; V gene: TRBV29-1; CDR3 protein: CSAGNDNEQFF; CDR3 DNA: TGCAGCGCCGGGAATGACAATGAGCAGTTCTTC
clone size: many; J gene: TRBJ2-5; D gene: NA; V gene: TRBV7-8; CDR3 protein: CASSLSRVAGENQETQYF; CDR3 DNA: TGTGCCAGCAGCTTAAGTCGTGTGGCAGGGGAGAACCAAGAGACCCAGTACTTC
clone size: many; J gene: TRBJ1-2; D gene: NA; V gene: TRBV30; CDR3 protein: CAWGDYGYTF; CDR3 DNA: TGTGCCTGGGGGGACTATGGCTACACCTTC
clone size: many; J gene: TRBJ2-1; D gene: TRBD1; V gene: TRBV6-5; CDR3 protein: CASSLTGGKDHYNEQFF; CDR3 DNA: TGTGCCAGCAGTTTGACAGGGGGCAAGGACCATTACAATGAGCAGTTCTTC
clone size: many; J gene: TRBJ2-3; D gene: TRBD2; V gene: TRBV20-1; CDR3 protein: CSAPRLAGVTDTQYF; CDR3 DNA: TGCAGTGCTCCCCGACTAGCGGGGGTCACAGATACGCAGTATTTT
clone size: many; J gene: TRBJ2-3; D gene: TRBD2; V gene: TRBV9; CDR3 protein: CASSLRAGLSGDTQYF; CDR3 DNA: TGTGCCAGCAGCCTTCGAGCGGGGCTTTCCGGAGATACGCAGTATTTT
clone size: many; J gene: TRBJ1-6; D gene: TRBD1; V gene: TRBV20-1; CDR3 protein: CSAYGTGISPLHF; CDR3 DNA: TGCAGTGCTTACGGGACAGGGATATCACCCCTCCACTTT
clone size: many; J gene: TRBJ2-7; D gene: NA; V gene: TRBV20-1; CDR3 protein: CSARVGTASYEQYF; CDR3 DNA: TGCAGTGCTAGAGTCGGGACGGCGAGCTACGAGCAGTACTTC
clone size: many; J gene: TRBJ1-6; D gene: NA; V gene: TRBV20-1; CDR3 protein: CSARTSTAANSPLHF; CDR3 DNA: TGCAGTGCTAGGACCAGTACTGCGGCCAATTCACCCCTCCACTTT
clone size: NA; J gene: TRBJ1-3; D gene: TRBD1; V gene: TRBV12-3/TRBV12-4; CDR3 protein: CASSDAGGAANTIYF; CDR3 DNA: TGTGCCAGCAGCGATGCAGGGGGGGCTGCGAACACCATATATTTT
clone size: many; J gene: TRBJ2-3; D gene: NA; V gene: TRBV5-5; CDR3 protein: CASSQTSATDTQYF; CDR3 DNA: TGTGCCAGCAGCCAGACATCCGCAACAGATACGCAGTATTTT
clone size: many; J gene: TRBJ2-7; D gene: NA; V gene: TRBV27; CDR3 protein: CASWDLASKYF; CDR3 DNA: TGTGCCAGCTGGGACCTGGCGAGTAAGTACTTC
clone size: NA; J gene: TRBJ2-3; D gene: TRBD2; V gene: TRBV4-3; CDR3 protein: CASSQDPAGGEDTQYF; CDR3 DNA: TGCGCCAGCAGCCAAGATCCCGCGGGAGGGGAAGATACGCAGTATTTT
clone size: many; J gene: TRBJ1-5; D gene: NA; V gene: TRBV6-2/TRBV6-3; CDR3 protein: CASSYFKSNQPQHF; CDR3 DNA: TGTGCCAGCAGTTACTTCAAAAGCAATCAGCCCCAGCATTTT
clone size: NA; J gene: TRBJ2-7; D gene: NA; V gene: TRBV5-1; CDR3 protein: CASSFVRTDSEQYF; CDR3 DNA: TGCGCCAGCAGCTTCGTAAGGACCGACAGCGAGCAGTACTTC
clone size: many; J gene: TRBJ2-3; D gene: NA; V gene: TRBV11-2; CDR3 protein: CASSLLLNTDTQYF; CDR3 DNA: TGTGCCAGCAGCTTGCTGCTGAACACAGATACGCAGTATTTT
clone size: many; J gene: TRBJ1-5; D gene: TRBD1; V gene: TRBV6-6; CDR3 protein: CASFTGGANQPQHF; CDR3 DNA: TGTGCCAGTTTTACAGGGGGAGCCAATCAGCCCCAGCATTTT
clone size: NA; J gene: TRBJ1-6; D gene: NA; V gene: TRBV9; CDR3 protein: CASSVGAGSHNSPLHF; CDR3 DNA: TGTGCCAGCAGCGTAGGAGCAGGGAGCCATAATTCACCCCTCCACTTT
clone size: NA; J gene: TRBJ1-1; D gene: TRBD1; V gene: TRBV7-8; CDR3 protein: CASSSRQGAGAFF; CDR3 DNA: TGTGCCAGCAGCTCGCGACAGGGGGCGGGGGCTTTCTTT
clone size: NA; J gene: TRBJ1-2; D gene: TRBD1; V gene: TRBV15; CDR3 protein: CATYGQGTYGYTF; CDR3 DNA: TGTGCCACCTATGGACAGGGGACCTATGGCTACACCTTC
clone size: many; J gene: TRBJ1-2; D gene: NA; V gene: TRBV29-1; CDR3 protein: CSVEDARGYTF; CDR3 DNA: TGCAGCGTTGAAGACGCGAGAGGCTACACCTTC
clone size: NA; J gene: TRBJ2-1; D gene: NA; V gene: TRBV6-1; CDR3 protein: CASRDDRPSSYNEQFF; CDR3 DNA: TGTGCCAGCAGAGACGACAGGCCAAGCTCCTACAATGAGCAGTTCTTC
clone size: many; J gene: TRBJ2-1; D gene: NA; V gene: TRBV5-6; CDR3 protein: CASSLEEQQFF; CDR3 DNA: TGTGCCAGCAGCTTGGAGGAGCAGCAGTTCTTC
clone size: once; J gene: TRBJ1-1; D gene: NA; V gene: TRBV20-1; CDR3 protein: CSARSRDFLTGGTEAFF; CDR3 DNA: TGCAGTGCTAGGTCTCGAGACTTTCTGACGGGGGGAACTGAAGCTTTCTTT
clone size: NA; J gene: TRBJ2-7; D gene: NA; V gene: TRBV28; CDR3 protein: CASRTRDGNYERYF; CDR3 DNA: TGTGCCAGCAGGACTCGGGACGGCAACTACGAGCGGTACTTC
clone size: many; J gene: TRBJ2-7; D gene: NA; V gene: TRBV28; CDR3 protein: CASSSLQDEQYF; CDR3 DNA: TGTGCCAGCAGTTCTTTACAGGACGAGCAGTACTTC
clone size: many; J gene: TRBJ2-5; D gene: NA; V gene: TRBV11-1; CDR3 protein: CASSLSGWETQYF; CDR3 DNA: TGTGCCAGCAGCTTGTCCGGGTGGGAGACCCAGTACTTC
clone size: NA; J gene: TRBJ1-1; D gene: NA; V gene: TRBV5-1; CDR3 protein: CASSLQGTTAFF; CDR3 DNA: TGCGCCAGTAGCTTGCAAGGGACAACAGCTTTCTTT
clone size: NA; J gene: TRBJ1-2; D gene: NA; V gene: TRBV6-5; CDR3 protein: CASRPGLAYGYTF; CDR3 DNA: TGTGCCAGCAGACCGGGGCTGGCCTATGGCTACACCTTC
clone size: many; J gene: TRBJ2-1; D gene: TRBD2; V gene: TRBV7-2; CDR3 protein: CASSFPSGGSNEQFF; CDR3 DNA: TGTGCCAGCAGCTTCCCTAGCGGGGGAAGTAATGAGCAGTTCTTC
clone size: many; J gene: TRBJ2-7; D gene: TRBD1; V gene: TRBV3-1; CDR3 protein: CASSHLNRGQAEQYF; CDR3 DNA: TGTGCCAGCAGCCACCTAAATCGGGGACAGGCCGAGCAGTACTTC